A selection of T cell receptor beta chains follows, all from one sample in a study of T-cell reconstitution after alpha-beta-depleted transplantation in children. TCRdb re-called the PCR reads with MiXCR, one entry per CDR3 protein. The data hold a few hundred thousand distinct CDR3 sequences, with under 15% observed a single time. Sample: PBMCs, mostly from graft donor cells, taken 360 days after TCRalphabeta/CD19-depleted stem cell transplant. These receptors were taken from a male patient aged 10 to 17 who had a stem cell transplant for acute myeloid leukemia, so the T cells may come from the graft donor. CDR3s include the opening cysteine and the closing phenylalanine or tryptophan. The D gene is left open where the match is weak. Part of the rows lack a size; the others show once, few, many or a class for expanded clones.

D: NA; size: NA; J: TRBJ2-7; V: TRBV15; CDR3: CATSRDIGDGSYEQYF; DNA: TGTGCCACCAGCAGAGATATTGGGGACGGTTCCTACGAGCAGTACTTC
D: TRBD1; size: NA; J: TRBJ2-5; V: TRBV20-1; CDR3: CSAGQGQVETQYF; DNA: TGCAGTGCAGGACAGGGGCAGGTAGAGACCCAGTACTTC
D: NA; size: few; J: TRBJ2-5; V: TRBV20-1; CDR3: CSARGSDNQETQYF; DNA: TGCAGTGCTAGAGGTTCGGACAACCAAGAGACCCAGTACTTC
D: NA; size: NA; J: TRBJ2-7; V: TRBV20-1; CDR3: CSASSGALASYEQYF; DNA: TGCAGTGCTAGTTCGGGGGCGCTTGCATCCTACGAGCAGTACTTC
D: NA; size: many; J: TRBJ2-2; V: TRBV29-1; CDR3: CSVTAENTGELFF; DNA: TGCAGCGTTACAGCGGAGAACACCGGGGAGCTGTTTTTT
D: TRBD2; size: few; J: TRBJ2-7; V: TRBV18; CDR3: CASSPRRTSGTYEQYF; DNA: TGTGCCAGCTCTCCCCGCAGGACTAGCGGGACTTACGAGCAGTACTTC
D: NA; size: many; J: TRBJ2-1; V: TRBV15; CDR3: CATSRDAGGVHNEQFF; DNA: TGTGCCACCAGCAGAGATGCCGGGGGTGTCCACAATGAGCAGTTCTTC
D: NA; size: few; J: TRBJ1-1; V: TRBV6-2/TRBV6-3; CDR3: CASSFSLGAAFF; DNA: TGTGCCAGCAGCTTTTCGTTGGGGGCAGCTTTCTTT
D: NA; size: few; J: TRBJ2-7; V: TRBV21-1; CDR3: CASSPPSARGRAYEQYF; DNA: TGTGCCAGCAGCCCTCCAAGTGCTCGGGGGAGGGCCTACGAGCAGTACTTC
D: NA; size: NA; J: TRBJ2-1; V: TRBV20-1; CDR3: CSAPVLGRGGDEQFF; DNA: TGCAGTGCCCCGGTCTTAGGCAGGGGAGGTGATGAGCAGTTCTTC
D: NA; size: many; J: TRBJ2-1; V: TRBV7-9; CDR3: CASSRGPAYNEQFF; DNA: TGTGCCAGCAGCCGCGGGCCAGCCTACAATGAGCAGTTCTTC
D: NA; size: few; J: TRBJ2-5; V: TRBV12-3/TRBV12-4; CDR3: CASRRAGQETQYF; DNA: TGTGCCAGCAGGAGAGCGGGCCAAGAGACCCAGTACTTC
D: NA; size: NA; J: TRBJ1-2; V: TRBV20-1; CDR3: CSARPARGAGGYTF; DNA: TGCAGTGCTAGGCCCGCCCGGGGGGCGGGCGGCTACACCTTC
D: TRBD2; size: NA; J: TRBJ2-2; V: TRBV12-3/TRBV12-4; CDR3: CASSFGTSGYTGELFF; DNA: TGTGCCAGCAGTTTCGGGACTAGCGGTTACACCGGGGAGCTGTTTTTT
D: TRBD2; size: many; J: TRBJ2-7; V: TRBV6-5; CDR3: CASRSPLAGGYEQYF; DNA: TGTGCCAGCAGGTCCCCACTAGCGGGAGGGTACGAGCAGTACTTC
D: TRBD2; size: NA; J: TRBJ2-7; V: TRBV9; CDR3: CASSISGRSSYEQYF; DNA: TGTGCCAGCAGCATTAGCGGGAGGAGCTCCTACGAGCAGTACTTC
D: NA; size: many; J: TRBJ2-2; V: TRBV5-1; CDR3: CASSPQAGRPGELFF; DNA: TGCGCCAGCAGCCCCCAGGCAGGGCGCCCCGGGGAGCTGTTTTTT
D: TRBD2; size: NA; J: TRBJ2-1; V: TRBV9; CDR3: CASSVSPHPDSGLSNEQFF; DNA: TGTGCCAGCAGCGTAAGTCCCCACCCGGATAGCGGGCTTTCGAATGAGCAGTTCTTC
D: NA; size: NA; J: TRBJ2-3; V: TRBV20-1; CDR3: CSARVTGAVTQYF; DNA: TGCAGTGCTAGAGTCACGGGAGCGGTTACGCAGTATTTT
D: TRBD2; size: many; J: TRBJ2-1; V: TRBV12-3/TRBV12-4; CDR3: CASSLSSGSPNEQFF; DNA: TGTGCCAGCAGTTTGTCGAGCGGGAGCCCCAATGAGCAGTTCTTC
D: NA; size: many; J: TRBJ2-2; V: TRBV23-1; CDR3: CASTHCTTGELFF; DNA: TGCGCCAGCACCCATTGTACCACCGGGGAGCTGTTTTTT
D: NA; size: many; J: TRBJ2-2; V: TRBV3-1; CDR3: CASSQLAGGELFF; DNA: TGTGCCAGCAGCCAACTAGCAGGAGGGGAGCTGTTTTTT
D: TRBD2; size: NA; J: TRBJ2-1; V: TRBV10-3; CDR3: CAIRRTSGNNEQFF; DNA: TGTGCCATCAGGCGGACTAGCGGAAACAATGAGCAGTTCTTC
D: TRBD2; size: few; J: TRBJ2-1; V: TRBV7-9; CDR3: CASSLETSGFYNEQFF; DNA: TGTGCCAGCAGCTTAGAGACTAGCGGATTCTACAATGAGCAGTTCTTC
D: TRBD2; size: many; J: TRBJ2-1; V: TRBV7-3; CDR3: CASSQGLGPPSYNEQFF; DNA: TGTGCCAGCAGCCAAGGACTAGGACCCCCCTCCTACAATGAGCAGTTCTTC
D: NA; size: few; J: TRBJ2-7; V: TRBV2; CDR3: CASSDSGGIYEQYF; DNA: TGTGCCAGCAGTGATTCTGGGGGCATCTACGAGCAGTACTTC
D: TRBD2; size: once; J: TRBJ2-7; V: TRBV7-9; CDR3: CASSRIAGGYYEQYF; DNA: TGTGCCAGCAGCCGCATAGCGGGAGGTTACTACGAGCAGTACTTC
D: TRBD2; size: NA; J: TRBJ2-1; V: TRBV9; CDR3: CASSVEGASGRAINFYNEQFF; DNA: TGTGCCAGCAGCGTAGAAGGTGCTAGCGGGAGGGCCATAAATTTCTACAATGAGCAGTTCTTC
D: TRBD2; size: NA; J: TRBJ2-7; V: TRBV20-1; CDR3: CSARDGGGSITSGRAYEQYF; DNA: TGCAGTGCTAGAGATGGTGGGGGCTCAATTACTAGCGGGAGAGCCTACGAGCAGTACTTC
D: NA; size: NA; J: TRBJ1-5; V: TRBV4-3; CDR3: CASSQDVDMWSNQPQHF; DNA: TGCGCCAGCAGCCAAGATGTGGATATGTGGAGCAATCAGCCCCAGCATTTT
D: NA; size: many; J: TRBJ2-7; V: TRBV12-3/TRBV12-4; CDR3: CASRRTQVTYEQYF; DNA: TGTGCCAGCAGACGAACGCAGGTCACCTACGAGCAGTACTTC
D: NA; size: NA; J: TRBJ2-5; V: TRBV6-4; CDR3: CASSDSTLEETQYF; DNA: TGTGCCAGCAGTGACTCGACGTTAGAGGAGACCCAGTACTTC
D: NA; size: NA; J: TRBJ2-1; V: TRBV12-3/TRBV12-4; CDR3: CASRSLRDPDNEQFF; DNA: TGTGCCAGCAGATCTCTCCGGGACCCAGACAATGAGCAGTTCTTC
D: TRBD2; size: many; J: TRBJ2-4; V: TRBV4-3; CDR3: CASSQDLRLAGRNIQYF; DNA: TGCGCCAGCAGCCAAGATCTACGACTAGCGGGGAGAAACATTCAGTACTTC
D: NA; size: NA; J: TRBJ2-1; V: TRBV30; CDR3: CAWKAGRSYNEQFF; DNA: TGTGCCTGGAAGGCAGGGAGGAGCTACAATGAGCAGTTCTTC
D: TRBD2; size: few; J: TRBJ2-1; V: TRBV5-1; CDR3: CASSFRLLAGSQEEFF; DNA: TGCGCCAGCAGCTTCCGTTTACTAGCGGGCTCACAGGAGGAGTTCTTC
D: TRBD2; size: NA; J: TRBJ2-4; V: TRBV28; CDR3: CASSPLAGPTLAKNIQYF; DNA: TGTGCCAGCAGCCCACTAGCGGGACCTACCCTAGCCAAAAACATTCAGTACTTC
D: NA; size: NA; J: TRBJ2-4; V: TRBV20-1; CDR3: CSARMAQGKNIQYF; DNA: TGCAGTGCTAGAATGGCTCAGGGCAAAAACATTCAGTACTTC
D: TRBD2; size: NA; J: TRBJ2-1; V: TRBV7-6; CDR3: CASSLPASGRGDEQFF; DNA: TGTGCCAGCAGCCTACCGGCTAGCGGGAGAGGGGATGAGCAGTTCTTC
D: TRBD2; size: few; J: TRBJ2-5; V: TRBV20-1; CDR3: CSARVIAGETQYF; DNA: TGCAGTGCTAGGGTGATAGCGGGTGAGACCCAGTACTTC
D: NA; size: few; J: TRBJ2-3; V: TRBV7-3; CDR3: CASRERGSGTDTQYF; DNA: TGTGCCAGCAGAGAAAGGGGTAGCGGCACAGATACGCAGTATTTT
D: NA; size: NA; J: TRBJ2-2; V: TRBV7-8; CDR3: CASSPGLINTGELFF; DNA: TGTGCCAGCAGCCCGGGACTTATCAACACCGGGGAGCTGTTTTTT